These 11 T cell receptor beta chains originate from one sample sequenced in a study of cytomegalovirus exposure and HLA in healthy donors (TCRdb year 2017). Preparation of the library involved the immunoSEQ multiplex PCR assay. The multiplex PCR relied on a mix of 60 forward primers for TCR Vbeta segments and 13 reverse primers for TCR Jbeta segments. Here the immuneACCESS table is served through TCRdb, limited to in-frame sequences with V and J called. Missing clones are a known gap in these copies; in checked studies unresolved V genes cover under half, and the rest lacks a known reason. This sample's table carries about 51,000 clones. Jointly, the top ten make up 25% to 30% of the sample. The specimen was PBMCs. The receptor source for this set is a man aged 40-49 years in good health and CMV-seropositive.

This sequence joins TRBV7-2 and TRBJ2-4; 9 nucleotides line up with TRBD2. This CDR3 has 14 amino acids. Germline V lookup: CDR1 SGHTA, CDR2 FQGNSA. V trimming: 3 bases; J trimming: 8 bases; junction bases outside the gene matches: 5. CDR3 nucleotide sequence: TGTGCCAGCAGCTTGCGGGGCGGGGGGGACATTCAGTACTTC. Its protein is CASSLRGGGDIQYF. The whole variable domain, filled in from reference TRBV7-2 and TRBJ2-4, reads GAGVSQSPSNKVTEKGKDVELRCDPISGHTALYWYRQSLGQGLEFLIYFQGNSAPDKSGLPSDRFSAERTGGSVSTLTIQRTQQEDSAVYLCASSLRGGGDIQYFGAGTRLSVL.

The chain joins TRBV6-5 to TRBJ2-2; weak D call: TRBD1 (6 bases). CDR1 MNHEY and CDR2 SVGAGI come from the germline V gene. Trimming pared 6 bases from V and 5 bases from J, leaving 16 bases between. This CDR3 is 15 amino acids long. The CDR3 DNA reads TGTGCCAGCAGCCTAGGGGCAGGGGAGACCGGGGAGCTGTTTTTT. Protein product: CASSLGAGETGELFF.

The chain employs TRBV27 and TRBJ2-7, with a possible D match to TRBD1 (6 bases). Trimming left V 2 bases short and J 7 bases short, with 24 bases between. From germline, CDR1 is MNHEY and CDR2 SMNVEV (reference sequence). The CDR3 sequence is 17 residues long. The CDR3 DNA reads TGTGCCAGCAGTTTACCCGGAGACCGGGACACCCCTGTAGAGCAGTACTTC. Amino acids: CASSLPGDRDTPVEQYF.

The rearrangement joins TRBV18 to TRBJ1-1; D is possibly TRBD1 (6 bases). Germline CDR1 is KGHSH and CDR2 is LQKENI. The CDR3 runs to 14 residues. Trimming took off 6 bases at V and 13 bases at J, with 24 bases between the two ends. CDR3 in DNA: TGTGCCAGCTCCCCCGGTGAGCGGGGGCGTCCTGTTTTCTTT. It codes for CASSPGERGRPVFF.

V gene TRBV2 combines with J gene TRBJ1-4, with D possibly matching TRBD1 (5 bases). The CDR3 length is 15 residues. Germline-derived CDR1 and CDR2 are SNHLY and FYNNEI. V lost 7 bases and J 7 bases, leaving 19 bases between the germline ends. CDR3 in amino acids: CASNVRGSEGEKLFF. In DNA, the CDR3 is TGTGCCAGCAATGTAAGGGGATCGGAGGGTGAAAAACTGTTTTTT.

The chain recombines TRBV6-6 with TRBJ1-2; perhaps TRBD1 as D (6 bases). Germline CDR1 MNHNY, CDR2 SVGAGI (reference sequence). Trimming pared 7 bases from V and 4 bases from J, leaving 10 bases between. CDR3 size: 12 residues. CDR3 sequence reads: CASTGEGYGYTF. The DNA for the CDR3 is TGTGCCAGCACAGGGGAAGGCTATGGCTACACCTTC.

V and J are TRBV7-3 and TRBJ1-1, with 7 bases fitting TRBD1. Trimming cost V 1 base and J 5 bases; bases outside gene matches: 4. Germline V gene lookup returns CDR1 SGHTA and CDR2 FQGTGA. This CDR3 spans 14 amino acids. The CDR3 bases are TGTGCCAGCAGCTTAAGGGACAGAGGGACTGAAGCTTTCTTT. This translates into CASSLRDRGTEAFF.

The J gene is TRBJ2-7, the V gene TRBV29-1; D perhaps matches TRBD2 (5 bases). V was trimmed by 4 bases and J by 4 bases, leaving 11 bases between them. This CDR3 is built from 12 residues. CDR1 and CDR2 from the germline V gene are SQVTM and ANQGSEA. CDR3 sequence reads: CSVVEVPYEQYF. The CDR3 nucleotides read TGCAGCGTTGTGGAGGTGCCGTACGAGCAGTACTTC.

This chain uses TRBV6-5 with TRBJ2-7; the D gene is possibly TRBD1 (6 bases). From germline, CDR1 is MNHEY and CDR2 SVGAGI. The CDR3 sequence is 14 residues long. Between the trimmed V and J ends, which lost 5 bases and 6 bases, there was a span of 17 bases. The CDR3 spells CASSLQFTGSEQYF. The CDR3 DNA reads TGTGCCAGCAGTCTACAATTTACAGGGAGCGAGCAGTACTTC.

The chain recombines TRBV19 with TRBJ1-1; D possibly corresponds to TRBD1 (5 bases). V lost 5 bases and J lost 5, with 12 bases in between. The CDR3 sequence is 13 residues long. The germline CDR1 and CDR2 sequences are LNHDA and SQIVND (reference sequence). The CDR3 spells CASSFRVRTEAFF. The CDR3 bases are TGTGCCAGTAGTTTCAGGGTTCGAACTGAAGCTTTCTTT.

The rearrangement links TRBV4-3 to TRBJ2-7, with a tentative D call TRBD2 (6 bases). Trimming stripped 0 bases from V and 2 bases from J, with 11 bases between. The CDR3 loop spans 15 amino acids. CDR1 is LGHNA, CDR2 YSLEER, per germline. This CDR3 reads CASSQEEGGPYEQYF. CDR3 DNA sequence: TGCGCCAGCAGCCAAGAGGAGGGAGGCCCCTACGAGCAGTACTTC.